One sample yielded the 20 T cell receptor beta chains listed below, sequenced in a study of blood T cell repertoires in COVID-19. TCRdb's copy holds only in-frame clones and misses some; the assay was immunoSEQ multiplex PCR. The sample consists of roughly 120,000 clones, more than 60% of them appearing once. The sequencing input was peripheral blood. The receptors shown here come from an older man with acute or convalescent COVID-19.

J is TRBJ2-5 and V is TRBV2, with D perhaps TRBD1 (5 bases). CDR1 and CDR2 from the germline V gene are SNHLY and FYNNEI. V was pared by 4 bases and J by 2 bases, with 8 bases between. This CDR3 is built from 13 residues. CDR3 amino acids: CASSVRQQETQYF. The CDR3 DNA reads TGTGCCAGCAGTGTCAGACAGCAAGAGACCCAGTACTTC. Drawing the rest from reference TRBV2 and TRBJ2-5, the complete variable domain is EPEVTQTPSHQVTQMGQEVILRCVPISNHLYFYWYRQILGQKVEFLVSFYNNEISEKSEIFDDQFSVERPDGSNFTLKIRSTKLEDSAMYFCASSVRQQETQYFGPGTRLLVL.

As to this clone: Other DNA sequences from this sample encode an identical CDR3 as well. J is TRBJ2-7 and V is TRBV20-1; the D is unclear. The germline V and J ends were trimmed by 5 bases and 4 bases, with 9 bases remaining between them. Germline V gene data show CDR1 as DFQATT and CDR2 as SNEGSKA (reference sequence). The CDR3 is made up of 11 amino acids. CDR3 amino acids: CSAPSPYEQYF. CDR3 nucleotide sequence: TGCAGTGCTCCCTCCCCTTACGAGCAGTACTTC.

This rearrangement joins TRBV19 to TRBJ1-5, with TRBD1 as a possible D gene (5 bases). Looked up from germline, CDR1 is LNHDA and CDR2 is SQIVND (reference sequence). The CDR3 runs to 16 residues. V lost 7 bases and J lost 6, with 22 bases in between. Here the CDR3 reads CASKLSPLTESQPQHF. In DNA form, the CDR3 reads TGTGCCAGTAAACTCTCTCCGTTGACAGAATCTCAGCCCCAGCATTTT.

The gene calls are TRBV7-2 and TRBJ2-5; D possibly corresponds to TRBD1 (5 bases). The CDR3 sequence is 14 residues long. The V gene's germline CDR1 is SGHTA and CDR2 FQGNSA. Trimming stripped 8 bases from V and 1 base from J, with 14 bases between. The CDR3 bases are TGTGCCAGCGGGGCAGTAGTCCTCCAAGAGACCCAGTACTTC. This codes for CASGAVVLQETQYF.

The V and J genes are TRBV29-1 and TRBJ2-3; D remains ambiguous. V dropped 8 bases and J dropped 4 bases, with 22 bases sitting between them. The CDR3 sequence is 15 residues long. Germline CDR1 SQVTM, CDR2 ANQGSEA. The CDR3 DNA sequence: TGCAGCATTAGAGATGAGGTCCTAAGGCCAGATACGCAGTATTTT. This translates into CSIRDEVLRPDTQYF.

The chain is built from TRBV18 and TRBJ2-5, with 7 bases fitting TRBD1. The CDR3 has 14 residues. The junction had 3 bases not matched to a gene; V was cut back by 1 base and J by 4 bases. Germline lookup yields CDR1 KGHSH and CDR2 LQKENI. In nucleotides, the CDR3 is TGTGCCAGCTCACCACGACAGGGAATAGAGACCCAGTACTTC. Translating gives CASSPRQGIETQYF. The full variable domain, rest sourced from reference TRBV18 and TRBJ2-5, is NAGVMQNPRHLVRRRGQEARLRCSPMKGHSHVYWYRQLPEEGLKFMVYLQKENIIDESGMPKERFSAEFPKEGPSILRIQQVVRGDSAAYFCASSPRQGIETQYFGPGTRLLVL.

This chain joins TRBV6-5 and TRBJ2-5; no firm D call. There are 12 residues in the CDR3. V lost 6 bases, J lost 4 bases, and 9 bases lay in between. CDR1 MNHEY and CDR2 SVGAGI come from the germline V gene. CDR3 nucleotide sequence: TGTGCCAGCAGCCGGGTGGGAGAGACCCAGTACTTC. Translation: CASSRVGETQYF.

The chain links TRBV5-5 to TRBJ2-3; no clear D. Germline lookup yields CDR1 SGHKS and CDR2 YYEKEE (reference sequence). Trimming pared 0 bases from V and 5 bases from J, leaving 10 bases between. This CDR3 contains 14 residues. For the CDR3, the DNA is TGTGCCAGCAGCTTGGTCCAGTTTATAGATACGCAGTATTTT. Translation: CASSLVQFIDTQYF.

J is TRBJ1-5 and V is TRBV30, with D possibly TRBD1 on 6 matching bases. There are 13 residues in the CDR3. Trimming shortened V by 1 base and J by 5 bases, and 9 bases separated the two germline ends. The germline V gene encodes CDR1 GTSNPN and CDR2 SVGIG (reference sequence). The CDR3 loop is CAWSGQEDQPQHF. The CDR3 DNA follows: TGTGCCTGGAGTGGACAGGAAGATCAGCCCCAGCATTTT.

The chain joins TRBV29-1 to TRBJ1-2; tentative D call: TRBD1 (6 bases). The germline V gene has CDR1 SQVTM and CDR2 ANQGSEA. Trimming shortened V by 6 bases and J by 3 bases, and 17 bases separated the two germline ends. CDR3 size: 14 residues. Here the CDR3 DNA reads TGCAGCGTACCCCGGGGGGGCAGCGACTATGGCTACACCTTC. Its protein is CSVPRGGSDYGYTF.

The rearrangement uses TRBV7-3 and TRBJ2-2; no firm D call. There are 19 residues in the CDR3. V gave up 4 bases and J gave up 0 bases, with 21 bases separating them. Germline lookup yields CDR1 SGHTA and CDR2 FQGTGA. CDR3 residues: CASSSNKWVGRSNTGELFF. The DNA for the CDR3 is TGTGCCAGCAGCTCGAATAAATGGGTGGGCAGATCGAACACCGGGGAGCTGTTTTTT.

CDR3 protein: CASSQRDMNTEAFF. The CDR3 DNA follows: TGTGCCAGCAGCCAACGGGACATGAACACTGAAGCTTTCTTT. V usage is TRBV3-1 (or the pseudogene TRBV3-2) and J usage is TRBJ1-1; D is possibly TRBD1 (6 bases). Trimming took 2 bases from V and 0 from J, leaving 7 bases between them. CDR1 is LGHDT, CDR2 YNNKEL, per germline (reference sequence). This CDR3 region has 14 residues.

V gene TRBV28 combines with J gene TRBJ2-3, with TRBD1 matching over 7 bases. The CDR3 is 16 amino acids. V gave up 5 bases and J gave up 2 bases; unmatched junction bases: 10. CDR1 is MDHEN and CDR2 is SYDVKM in the germline V gene. The CDR3 protein is CASSPWTGLLTDTQYF. In nucleotides, the CDR3 is TGTGCCAGCAGTCCCTGGACAGGACTCCTCACAGATACGCAGTATTTT.

V is TRBV5-1 and J is TRBJ1-2; 9 bases line up with TRBD1. With 0 bases clipped from V and 2 bases from J, the junction kept 5 bases outside the gene matches. The CDR3 covers 16 residues. Germline V gives CDR1 SGHRS, CDR2 YFSETQ. The DNA of the CDR3 is TGCGCCAGCAGCTTGGGACAGGGGGATATGAACTATGGCTACACCTTC. As protein: CASSLGQGDMNYGYTF. Looking up the rest from reference TRBV5-1 and TRBJ1-2 gives the full variable domain: KAGVTQTPRYLIKTRGQQVTLSCSPISGHRSVSWYQQTPGQGLQFLFEYFSETQRNKGNFPGRFSGRQFSNSRSEMNVSTLELGDSALYLCASSLGQGDMNYGYTFGSGTRLTVV.

The CDR3 nucleotides read TGTGCCAGCAGTGAAGATAGCGGGGCGTTCTACGAGCAGTACTTC. Translated, it gives CASSEDSGAFYEQYF. The chain joins TRBV2 to TRBJ2-7; 8 bases align to TRBD2. CDR1 and CDR2 from the germline V gene are SNHLY and FYNNEI. This CDR3 has 15 residues. The trim removed 1 base at V and 3 bases at J, leaving 5 bases unmatched.

The J gene is TRBJ2-1, the V gene TRBV6-5, with D possibly TRBD2 on 6 matching bases. CDR3 length equals 16 residues. Germline CDR1 is MNHEY and CDR2 is SVGAGI. V lost 0 bases, J lost 0 bases, and 9 bases lay in between. CDR3 protein: CASSYSAGSSYNEQFF. The CDR3 DNA sequence: TGTGCCAGCAGTTACTCTGCGGGGAGCTCCTACAATGAGCAGTTCTTC.

V and J are TRBV18 and TRBJ2-3, with 7 positions matching TRBD2. Trimming removed 3 bases from V and 5 bases from J; junction bases left unmatched: 11. Germline V gives CDR1 KGHSH, CDR2 LQKENI. This CDR3 spans 16 amino acids. CDR3 in amino acids: CASSPRAGAGRDTQYF. DNA for the CDR3: TGTGCCAGCTCACCCAGGGCGGGAGCCGGAAGAGATACGCAGTATTTT.

The chain carries TRBV6-2 or TRBV6-3 and TRBJ2-7, with TRBD2 identical over 12 bases. The germline V gene encodes CDR1 MNHEY and CDR2 SVGEGT. The CDR3 is made up of 19 amino acids. Losses at the gene ends were 6 bases for V and 3 bases for J; bases not matched to a gene: 18. The CDR3 here is CASSRTRTSGASLSYEQYF. CDR3 nucleotides: TGTGCCAGCAGCCGAACACGGACTAGCGGGGCCTCCCTAAGCTACGAGCAGTACTTC.

This rearrangement joins TRBV27 to TRBJ2-6; TRBD1 aligns across 9 bases. V lost 5 bases to trimming and J lost 4 bases; unmatched junction nucleotides: 12. This CDR3 is built from 18 residues. CDR1 and CDR2 (germline): MNHEY, SMNVEV (reference sequence). The CDR3 coding sequence is TGTGCCAGCAGTGTTCGGACAGGGGCCCATTCAGGGGCCAACGTCCTGACTTTC. Protein sequence: CASSVRTGAHSGANVLTF.

The chain is built from TRBV5-5 and TRBJ1-6; 7 bases are a match to TRBD1. This CDR3 region has 13 residues. Germline V gives CDR1 SGHKS, CDR2 YYEKEE (reference sequence). V lost 0 bases to trimming and J lost 15 bases; unmatched junction nucleotides: 6. Written as DNA, the CDR3 is TGTGCCAGCAGCTTGGGGACAGGAGAATACCTCCACTTT. Its translation: CASSLGTGEYLHF.